This T cell receptor (beta chain) stems from a study of PD-L1 blockade in urothelial cancer (dated by TCRdb to the late 2010s). For the wider study: Every patient began therapy in about 2014 and was given atezolizumab 1,200 mg intravenously every 3 weeks. About 90% of the 29 patients were males with bladder-origin urothelial cancer, and about 60% of the roughly 30 reported a prior smoking history. Patients had an ECOG performance status of 0 or 1 and had received between 0 and 3 prior chemotherapy regimens. Blood samples were analyzed at 3 weeks after treatment start (second dose) and at 6 weeks after treatment start. Blood samples gave a median of about 150,000 T cells and 80,000 or so unique TCRs, with a median clonality of around 0.08. The study was an exploratory multi-omic analysis of somatic, immune and clinical correlates of response to PD-L1 blockade with atezolizumab in urothelial cancer. Pretreatment tumor samples, along with matched peripheral blood serially collected before and after atezolizumab treatment, were subjected to TCR sequencing. Durable clinical benefit was defined as progression-free survival longer than 6 months, and TCR features were also tested against progression-free and overall survival. Whole exome sequencing and RNA sequencing of pretreatment tumors were performed alongside TCR sequencing in the same patients. Durable clinical benefit was achieved by nine patients but not by the remaining 20. Twenty-nine patients had pretreatment blood TCR-seq, about 25 had at least one posttreatment blood collection, and about 25 had tumor TCR-seq.

Sample time point, as interpreted from the label and publication: pretreatment peripheral blood. The cohort included about 30 patients with locally advanced or metastatic urothelial carcinoma who were treated at Memorial Sloan Kettering on a trial protocol. Peripheral blood mononuclear cells were collected pretreatment and during treatment, with between 1 and 8 total time points obtained per patient. The Qiagen DNeasy Blood extraction kit was used to purify genomic DNA from total PBMCs and tumor samples. PBMCs were collected pretreatment and during treatment and were isolated and stored as previously described. Findings and caveats that apply to the study as a whole: Because of the small sample size (n ≈ 28) and the many exploratory analyses performed, the results are intended to be regarded as hypothesis-generating. Improved progression-free and overall survival was associated with having pretreatment peripheral blood TCR clonality below the median. Greater expansion of tumor-associated TCR clones in peripheral blood 3 weeks after the start of treatment was observed in patients with durable benefit (n of about 22, p = 0.022).

The germline V gene sets CDR1 to MNHEY and CDR2 to SVGAGI. V is reduced by 4 bases and J by 7 bases, leaving a spacing of 16 bases between them. The CDR3 starts with the cysteine, ends with the phenylalanine, and has 14 residues. The CDR3 DNA has 42 bases and is translated from base 1. As for this clone: This receptor's antigen is unknown. Base qualities are not provided; no much larger clone lies one nucleotide away.

Each PCR received spiked-in synthetic TCR analog templates so that absolute template abundance could be estimated from read counts. The immunoSEQ assay used bias-controlled V and J gene primers to amplify TCRbeta CDR3 regions from genomic DNA. Sequencing of rearranged TCRbeta segments was performed at approximately 20X coverage. The source study handled its data this way. Sequencing errors were corrected by clustering and CDR3s were annotated against IMGT to assign V, D and J genes. Only productive TCRbeta rearrangements were used in downstream analyses, excluding out-of-frame or stop-codon sequences. Clonality was computed as one minus Shannon entropy normalized by the log of the number of unique productive sequences. Clones differing between time points or between blood and tumor were identified using Fisher's exact test with Benjamini-Hochberg correction, with an adjusted p below 0.01 applied as the threshold. TCRdb retrieved this table from immuneACCESS and kept in-frame rearrangements only. Not all clones are present; in checked studies, unresolved V genes account for under half, and no reason is known for the remainder. V and J calls and clone size are copied from that table; D and trimming were computed from the DNA. The sample table holds tens of thousands of clones, of which approximately 85% were seen once. The ten largest clones represent roughly 6.4% of the sample.

The sequence is built from TRBV6-5 and TRBJ1-1; TRBD1 is perhaps the D gene, given 6 matching bases. The receptor's source is a man aged 60 to 75 with urothelial cancer. Sequenced here: PBMCs, sampled around atezolizumab (anti-PD-L1) treatment. The nucleotide sequence reads TGTGCCAGCAGTTTCTATAAACAGGGAGATGAAGCTTTCTTT. Translated, it reads CASSFYKQGDEAFF.